This TCR beta chain was documented in a study of yellow fever vaccine responses in identical twins. Study results and caveats: Reportedly, twins showed a vaccine T cell response that looked partly convergent and partly personalized.

Trimming took 4 bases from V and 5 from J, leaving 12 bases between them. The germline gives CDR1 MNHEY, CDR2 SVGAGI. The CDR3 is 14 amino acids. To note about this clonotype: Its matching antigen is unknown.

Via MiXCR, TCRdb re-called the RT-PCR reads, giving one row per CDR3 protein. Counted here are some 540 distinct CDR3 sequences, roughly 82% occurring once; the ten biggest clones make up approximately 22%. This chain connects TRBV6-5 to TRBJ1-5; D uncertain. The specimen was T cells from blood (PBMCs), unsorted or a sorted subset (not recorded which), collected before or after yellow fever vaccination (not recorded which). The receptor's source is a female donor who received the yellow fever vaccine. The CDR3 DNA reads as TGTGCCAGCAGTTCGAACATGGGAGATCAGCCCCAGCATTTT. It codes for CASSSNMGDQPQHF.